This record concerns one T cell receptor beta chain sequence. Its target is not known. Germline V gives CDR1 MNHEY, CDR2 SVGEGT. This CDR3 contains 16 residues. The data are from a study of monozygotic twins with inflammatory bowel disease. Every TCR library consumed about 3,800 ng of total RNA. cDNA encoding TCRalpha and TCRbeta underwent two nested PCRs of 16 and 9 cycles, each of which was followed by bead purification. With the 5' RACE reads reprocessed, TCRdb shows one record per CDR3 protein and no DNA. Its table records nearly 450,000 distinct CDR3 sequences. General study results and limits: Versus healthy twins, IBD patients showed fewer clonotypes shared with others, especially with disease activity. Support for any single strong IBD-associated signal or clonotype was not found.

The sample consisted of blood. The chain employs TRBV6-2 or TRBV6-3 and TRBJ2-5; with no DNA, the TCRdb D assignment of TRBD2 cannot be verified. The TCR comes from a human donor with ulcerative colitis or Crohn's disease, or a healthy co-twin of an affected twin (not recorded which). The CDR3 loop reads CASSYPGRRAQETQYF.